A single sample is the source of the 32 T cell receptor beta chains below, sequenced in a study of regulatory T cells in long-lasting Graves disease. Investigators prepared the TCR beta libraries by applying iRepertoire HTBI primers and Arm-PCR of CDR3 regions. One entry per CDR3 protein results from TCRdb running MiXCR on the multiplex PCR reads. The sample lists roughly 470,000 distinct CDR3 sequences, more than 20% occurring once. This sample's time point: persistent/refractory GD, antithyroid drugs over 5 years with positive TRAb. The TCR library was prepared using RNA isolated from PBMCs. Sequenced here: peripheral blood mononuclear cells (PBMCs), sampled when the disease was refractory, from a patient treated with antithyroid drugs. All receptors derive from a female donor with Graves disease.

V and J are TRBV19 and TRBJ1-5; no definite D call. V lost 6 bases and J lost 3, with 12 bases in between. CDR1 is LNHDA and CDR2 is SQIVND in the germline V gene (reference sequence). This CDR3 contains 14 residues. This CDR3 is CASRPAFYNQPQHF. The CDR3 coding sequence is TGTGCCAGTAGACCCGCTTTTTACAATCAGCCCCAGCATTTT.

The J gene is TRBJ2-2, the V gene TRBV18; a weak D match, TRBD1 (6 bases). This CDR3 spans 15 amino acids. Germline CDR1 KGHSH, CDR2 LQKENI. The ends were cut back, 5 bases at V and 5 bases at J, with 15 bases in the middle. Here the CDR3 reads CASSAAGVRTGELFF. The CDR3 region has the DNA TGTGCCAGCTCAGCTGCAGGGGTTCGTACCGGGGAGCTGTTTTTT.

This clonotype was found many times. The CDR3 DNA follows: TGTGCCAGCAGCCATCCGGGGCTGTTACCGCATTTT. This translates into CASSHPGLLPHF. This sequence joins TRBV7-2 and TRBJ1-5, with D possibly being TRBD1 (5 bases). CDR3 length: 12 amino acids. Trimming took 5 bases from V and 15 from J, leaving 17 bases between them. CDR1 and CDR2 (germline): SGHTA, FQGNSA.

CDR3 residues: CASGPVFQETQYF. DNA of the CDR3: TGTGCCAGCGGTCCGGTATTCCAAGAGACCCAGTACTTC. The gene calls are TRBV28 and TRBJ2-5; D is unresolved. The V gene lost 8 bases and the J gene lost 1 base, with 11 bases spanning the gap. The length of the CDR3 is 13 residues. The germline CDR1 and CDR2 sequences are MDHEN and SYDVKM.

As for this clonotype: Given the absence of the conserved phenylalanine or tryptophan at the CDR3 end, a read error is likely. The DNA is left out, because the CDR3 cannot be placed on it with certainty; the CDR3 is given as TCRdb lists it. The chain recombines TRBV10-3 with TRBJ1-2; the DNA was not used to check the table's D call, TRBD1. Germline CDR1 reads ENHRY; CDR2 reads SYGVKD. The CDR3 adds up to 11 amino acids, both ends counted. CDR3 sequence: CAISESGDRHL.

V usage is TRBV28 and J usage is TRBJ1-6, with 7 nucleotides matching TRBD1. The CDR3 is made up of 13 amino acids. The V segment lost 5 bases and the J segment 10 bases; nucleotides outside the gene matches: 5. The germline V gene encodes CDR1 MDHEN and CDR2 SYDVKM. The CDR3 region is CASSVRGNSPLHF. In nucleotides, the CDR3 is TGTGCCAGCAGTGTCAGGGGGAACTCACCCCTCCACTTT.

On this clonotype itself: The junction differs from germline at one of its ends, possibly a read error. V usage is TRBV28 and J usage is TRBJ2-7; maybe TRBD2 (6 bases). The CDR3 is made up of 14 amino acids. CDR1 is MDHEN, CDR2 SYDVKM, per germline. Here the CDR3 reads CASSLGGASYEQCF. The CDR3 DNA follows: TGTGCCAGCAGTTTAGGAGGGGCCTCCTACGAACAGTGCTTC.

This clonotype came up a few times. The chain carries TRBV28 and TRBJ2-3, with 9 bases matching TRBD2. The CDR3 spans 15 residues. The germline CDR1 and CDR2 sequences are MDHEN and SYDVKM. The junction had 10 bases not matched to a gene; V was cut back by 10 bases and J by 2 bases. The CDR3 coding sequence is TGTGCCACTGAGGGTCCTAGCGGGGTCACAGATACGCAGTATTTT. Its translation: CATEGPSGVTDTQYF.

This clonotype was observed a few times. The J gene is TRBJ2-1, the V gene TRBV20-1; D remains ambiguous. The CDR3 spans 16 residues. The ends were cut back, 6 bases at V and 0 bases at J, with 18 bases in the middle. Germline values: CDR1 DFQATT, CDR2 SNEGSKA (reference sequence). This CDR3 reads CSAFMATASSYNEQFF. DNA of the CDR3: TGCAGTGCCTTTATGGCGACTGCGAGCTCCTACAATGAGCAGTTCTTC.

This clonotype occurred a few times. J is TRBJ2-2 and V is TRBV28; D is unresolved. The CDR3 is 13 amino acids. Per germline, CDR1 MDHEN and CDR2 SYDVKM. Deletions cut 3 bases from V and 6 bases from J, with 8 bases between. The CDR3 protein is CASSFQTAGELFF. The CDR3 DNA reads TGTGCCAGCAGTTTTCAGACGGCCGGGGAGCTGTTTTTT.

A remark on this clonotype: A read error likely explains this, since a far larger clone differs by one base. The V and J genes are TRBV6-2 or TRBV6-3 and TRBJ2-7, with 10 bases matching TRBD1. The germline V gene encodes CDR1 MNHEY and CDR2 SVGEGT. The V and J ends lost 8 bases and 5 bases, in that order; junction bases with no gene match: 12. CDR3 length equals 15 residues. CDR3 sequence reads: CASRRDRGREHEQYF. The CDR3 nucleotides are TGTGCCAGCCGCCGGGACAGGGGACGGGAACACGAGCAGTACTTC.

This sequence joins TRBV14 and TRBJ1-4, with D unclear. The germline gives CDR1 SGHDN, CDR2 FVKESK. V shed 1 base and J shed 0 bases, with 6 bases lying between them. The CDR3 runs 15 residues. The CDR3 loop reads CASSQGPSTNEKLFF. CDR3 in DNA: TGTGCCAGCAGCCAAGGCCCGTCAACTAATGAAAAACTGTTTTTT.

Concerning this clonotype: A much larger clonotype is one base distant, so this may be a read error. The V and J genes are TRBV15 and TRBJ1-1; D is unclear. The germline V gene has CDR1 LNHNV and CDR2 YYDKDF (reference sequence). The CDR3 loop spans 14 amino acids. Trimming cost V 0 bases and J 4 bases, with 9 bases left between them. The CDR3 sequence: CATSRDRRTTEAFF. DNA for the CDR3: TGTGCCACCAGCAGAGATCGCAGGACCACTGAAGCTTTCTTT. Using reference TRBV15 and TRBJ1-1 for the parts outside the CDR3, the full variable domain is DAMVIQNPRYQVTQFGKPVTLSCSQTLNHNVMYWYQQKSSQAPKLLFHYYDKDFNNEADTPDNFQSRRPNTSFCFLDIRSPGLGDTAMYLCATSRDRRTTEAFFGQGTRLTVV.

This clonotype was observed at least ten times. The V and J genes are TRBV30 and TRBJ1-4; D perhaps matches TRBD1 (6 bases). V was pared by 4 bases and J by 9 bases, with 18 bases between. The CDR3 is made up of 14 amino acids. CDR1 is GTSNPN, CDR2 SVGIG, per germline (reference sequence). The CDR3 loop is CAWIEQGRLQKLFF. Written as DNA, the CDR3 is TGTGCCTGGATCGAACAGGGTCGCCTCCAAAAACTGTTTTTT.

The chain carries TRBV19 and TRBJ2-2, with D hard to call. The CDR3 loop spans 15 amino acids. The germline V gene has CDR1 LNHDA and CDR2 SQIVND (reference sequence). Deletions cut 1 base from V and 3 bases from J, with 9 bases between. CDR3 DNA sequence: TGTGCCAGTAGTATAGTTTTTGACGACACCGGGGAGCTGTTTTTT. It codes for CASSIVFDDTGELFF. Supplemented by reference TRBV19 and TRBJ2-2, the full variable domain reads DGGITQSPKYLFRKEGQNVTLSCEQNLNHDAMYWYRQDPGQGLRLIYYSQIVNDFQKGDIAEGYSVSREKKESFPLTVTSAQKNPTAFYLCASSIVFDDTGELFFGEGSRLTVL.

There are a few counts of this clonotype. The V gene is TRBV19, the J gene TRBJ1-1, with no clear D. The CDR3 length is 13 residues. The V end lost 8 bases, the J end lost 7 bases, and 17 bases lay between the germline ends. The V gene's germline CDR1 is LNHDA and CDR2 SQIVND (reference sequence). Here the CDR3 reads CASHGRNLREAFF. CDR3 DNA sequence: TGTGCCAGTCATGGACGGAACCTTCGTGAAGCTTTCTTT.

This clonotype is a singleton in its sample. The junction departs from germline at one end; a sequencing error may be responsible. V usage is TRBV19 and J usage is TRBJ2-5; maybe TRBD2 (6 bases). Per the germline V gene, CDR1 is LNHDA and CDR2 is SQIVND (reference sequence). The CDR3 length is 15 residues. CDR3 bases: TGTGCCAGTAGTCTAGTACTTCGATCGGGAGAGGCCCAGTACTTC. As protein: CASSLVLRSGEAQYF.

The J gene is TRBJ1-1, the V gene TRBV2, with D possibly being TRBD1 (6 bases). V lost 10 bases and J 3 bases, leaving 15 bases between the germline ends. Germline CDR1 and CDR2: SNHLY and FYNNEI. The CDR3 length is 13 residues. CDR3 in amino acids: CAKLGGRDTEAFF. The CDR3 DNA follows: TGTGCCAAATTGGGGGGGCGCGACACTGAAGCTTTCTTT.

In its sample, this clonotype was seen a few times. The chain employs TRBV5-1 and TRBJ2-7, with 13 bases that match TRBD2. With V trimmed by 4 bases and J by 2 bases, 6 bases remained unmatched. Germline values: CDR1 SGHRS, CDR2 YFSETQ. The CDR3 is 16 residues long. CDR3 in DNA: TGCGCCAGCAGCATGGGACTAGCGGGGCCCGCCTACGAGCAGTACTTC. This codes for CASSMGLAGPAYEQYF. Based on the CDR3 plus reference TRBV5-1 and TRBJ2-7, the full variable domain is KAGVTQTPRYLIKTRGQQVTLSCSPISGHRSVSWYQQTPGQGLQFLFEYFSETQRNKGNFPGRFSGRQFSNSRSEMNVSTLELGDSALYLCASSMGLAGPAYEQYFGPGTRLTVT.

V usage is TRBV20-1 and J usage is TRBJ1-5; D is uncertain. Trimming shortened V by 1 base and J by 4 bases, and 14 bases separated the two germline ends. Germline V lookup: CDR1 DFQATT, CDR2 SNEGSKA (reference sequence). CDR3 length equals 15 residues. CDR3 in amino acids: CSARAPRGSNQPQHF. CDR3 in DNA: TGCAGTGCTAGAGCCCCCCGGGGAAGTAATCAGCCCCAGCATTTT.

This clonotype was counted ten times or more. The CDR3: CASSQQGPGDPYEQYF. Here the CDR3 DNA reads TGTGCCAGCAGCCAACAAGGGCCCGGGGATCCCTACGAGCAGTACTTC. This sequence joins TRBV3-1 and TRBJ2-7, with a tentative D call TRBD2 (5 bases). CDR1 LGHDT and CDR2 YNNKEL come from the germline V gene (reference sequence). V dropped 2 bases and J dropped 2 bases, with 16 bases sitting between them. The CDR3 loop spans 16 amino acids.

This clonotype was detected many times. The chain links TRBV30 to TRBJ2-7; D call uncertain. Looked up from germline, CDR1 is GTSNPN and CDR2 is SVGIG (reference sequence). V was pared by 0 bases and J by 5 bases, with 17 bases between. This CDR3 is built from 15 residues. The CDR3 is CAWSVGSGPTNEQYF. In DNA, the CDR3 is TGTGCCTGGAGTGTAGGGTCCGGGCCCACTAACGAGCAGTACTTC. Supplemented by reference TRBV30 and TRBJ2-7, the full variable domain reads SQTIHQWPATLVQPVGSPLSLECTVEGTSNPNLYWYRQAAGRGLQLLFYSVGIGQISSEVPQNLSASRPQDRQFILSSKKLLLSDSGFYLCAWSVGSGPTNEQYFGPGTRLTVT.

This clonotype came up many times. The V and J genes are TRBV6-5 and TRBJ2-7, with D possibly being TRBD1 or TRBD2 (5 bases each). V lost 0 bases and J 4 bases, leaving 10 bases between the germline ends. This CDR3 spans 14 amino acids. In germline, CDR1 is MNHEY, CDR2 SVGAGI. In DNA form, the CDR3 reads TGTGCCAGCAGTTACTCGGGACCGGCTTACGAGCAGTACTTC. Amino acid sequence: CASSYSGPAYEQYF.

This clonotype was seen repeatedly, ten times or more. The chain recombines TRBV29-1 with TRBJ2-6, with 10 positions matching TRBD1. The junction had 5 bases not matched to a gene; V was cut back by 5 bases and J by 4 bases. The CDR3 length is 15 residues. The germline V gene encodes CDR1 SQVTM and CDR2 ANQGSEA. CDR3 region: CSVSGTGAGANVLTF. In DNA, the CDR3 is TGCAGCGTTTCGGGGACAGGGGCCGGGGCCAACGTCCTGACTTTC.

The chain couples TRBV7-9 to TRBJ1-2; D gene uncertain. The CDR3 has 13 residues. Germline CDR1 SEHNR, CDR2 FQNEAQ (reference sequence). V lost 5 bases, J lost 4 bases, and 11 bases lay in between. CDR3 sequence: CASSLSLVYGYTF. CDR3 coding DNA: TGTGCCAGCAGCCTTTCCCTTGTCTATGGCTACACCTTC.

This clonotype was picked up many times. The chain has TRBV20-1 and TRBJ1-2; no definite D call. CDR1 and CDR2 (germline): DFQATT, SNEGSKA (reference sequence). The CDR3 contains 12 residues. Trimming stripped 3 bases from V and 6 bases from J, with 11 bases between. The CDR3 DNA sequence: TGCAGTGCTAGTACGTCCGGGAATGGCTACACCTTC. Protein sequence: CSASTSGNGYTF.

The chain links TRBV6-1 to TRBJ1-4, with a possible D match to TRBD1 (5 bases). The CDR3 is 14 residues long. Trimming removed 5 bases at V and 8 bases at J, with 15 bases between. The germline gives CDR1 MNHNS, CDR2 SASEGT. This chain's CDR3 is CASSLVQGGEKLFF. CDR3 nucleotides: TGTGCCAGCAGTCTAGTCCAGGGTGGAGAAAAACTGTTTTTT.

A few counts support this clonotype. The chain has TRBV19 and TRBJ2-7; TRBD2 matches 7 bases. The CDR3 loop spans 14 amino acids. CDR1 LNHDA and CDR2 SQIVND come from the germline V gene (reference sequence). After removal of 6 bases from V and 4 bases from J, the junction contained 9 bases not matched to a gene. CDR3 sequence (DNA): TGTGCCAGTAGCCACTCTAGCGGAGCTTACGAGCAGTACTTC. Translating gives CASSHSSGAYEQYF.

This clonotype was seen many times. V is TRBV5-1 and J is TRBJ1-2; TRBD1 matches at 7 bases. CDR1 and CDR2 (germline): SGHRS, YFSETQ. The CDR3 has 14 amino acids. Germline trimming cut 3 bases from V and 7 bases from J; bases unmatched to any gene: 9. CDR3 amino acids: CASSSTGPVGGYTF. Written as DNA, the CDR3 is TGCGCCAGCAGCTCGACAGGGCCCGTTGGTGGCTACACCTTC.

This rearrangement joins TRBV29-1 to TRBJ2-5, with 9 bases identical to TRBD2. This CDR3 contains 13 residues. CDR1 is SQVTM, CDR2 ANQGSEA, per germline. The junction had 9 bases not matched to a gene; V was cut back by 3 bases and J by 10 bases. The CDR3 here is CSVDLAGGLGQYF. The CDR3, as DNA: TGCAGCGTTGATCTGGCGGGAGGGTTGGGCCAGTACTTC.

This clonotype has just a few counts. This sequence joins TRBV28 and TRBJ2-3, with 7 bases aligning to TRBD2. The V and J ends lost 5 bases and 0 bases, in that order; junction bases with no gene match: 5. CDR1 MDHEN and CDR2 SYDVKM come from the germline V gene. The CDR3 runs to 15 residues. The CDR3 sequence is CASSHGLGSTDTQYF. The CDR3 DNA follows: TGTGCCAGCAGTCACGGACTAGGGAGCACAGATACGCAGTATTTT.

This clonotype has a count of ten or more. The genes are TRBV6-5 and TRBJ2-7; weak D call: TRBD2 (5 bases). Germline V gene data show CDR1 as MNHEY and CDR2 as SVGAGI. Trimming left V 2 bases short and J 2 bases short, with 10 bases between. This CDR3 comprises 14 residues. The chain's CDR3 is CASSYELAPYEQYF. The CDR3 DNA sequence: TGTGCCAGCAGTTACGAGCTAGCCCCCTACGAGCAGTACTTC.